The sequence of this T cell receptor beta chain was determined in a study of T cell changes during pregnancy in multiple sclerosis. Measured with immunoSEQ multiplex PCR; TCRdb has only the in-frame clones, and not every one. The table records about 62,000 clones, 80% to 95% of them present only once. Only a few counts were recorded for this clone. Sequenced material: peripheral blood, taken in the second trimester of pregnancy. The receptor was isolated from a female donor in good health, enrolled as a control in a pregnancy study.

CDR3 residues: CASSYGTVNSNQPQHF. The CDR3 DNA reads as TGTGCCAGCAGTTACGGGACAGTGAATAGCAATCAGCCCCAGCATTTT. The rearrangement joins TRBV6-6 to TRBJ1-5; 7 nucleotides match TRBD1. The V and J ends lost 2 bases and 0 bases, in that order; junction bases with no gene match: 4. CDR3 length: 16 amino acids. Germline lookup yields CDR1 MNHNY and CDR2 SVGAGI (reference sequence).